This T cell receptor delta chain stems from a study of Vδ1+ human thymocytes. Trimming removed 1 base from V and 0 bases from J, with 18 bases in between. The germline V gene encodes CDR1 TSWWSYY and CDR2 QGS. This CDR3 has 18 amino acids. This clone has only a few counts. Its antigen remains unidentified. General observations from the study: Bulk data may be misread because of unexpected Vdelta2 sequences. In the thymus, TRG and TRD repertoires looked highly polyclonal with Gaussian CDR3 lengths.

Extracted RNA was reverse transcribed into cDNA. CDR3 amplicons came from multiplex PCR with pooled V-gene forward and constant-region reverse primers. TCRdb re-processed the multiplex PCR reads using CATT. The sample includes over 20,000 delta-chain clones, more than 8% of them seen just once. This sequence was found in a child younger than two who had congenital heart surgery. The genes are TRDV1 and TRDJ1, with D possibly being TRDD3 (5 bases). Sequencing used Vdelta1+ gamma-delta thymocytes from the thymus. Documented subset: FACS-sorted CD3+ TCRalphabeta- TCRVdelta1+ TCRVdelta2- thymocytes. The CDR3: CALGERRVGTRNTDKLIF. CDR3 nucleotide sequence: TGTGCTCTTGGGGAACGTAGGGTGGGGACGCGAAACACCGATAAACTCATCTTT.